This TCR beta chain came from a study of graft-versus-host responses after intestinal transplantation. On this clone: No antigen is known for it.

TCRdb's table, derived via immunoSEQ multiplex PCR, lists solely in-frame clones and lacks some. The table records around 89,000 clones, under 95% of them present only once. The CDR3 is 19 amino acids. Germline V lookup: CDR1 LGHNA, CDR2 YSLEER. The trim removed 1 base at V and 3 bases at J, leaving 9 bases unmatched. V is TRBV4-3 and J is TRBJ2-3; 14 bases fit TRBD2. The clonotype originates from a human donor who was the organ donor for an intestinal transplant. Specimen: unstimulated CD8+ T cells sorted from spleen or lymph node cells, collected before transplant. In DNA, the CDR3 is TGCGCCAGCAGCCAAGCCTGGACTAGCGGGGGGTGGGGTACAGATACGCAGTATTTT. It specifies CASSQAWTSGGWGTDTQYF.